These 29 T cell receptor beta chains originate from one sample sequenced in a study of blood T cell repertoires in COVID-19. The data were produced by immunoSEQ multiplex PCR, yet TCRdb's version contains in-frame clones alone and is incomplete. The sample includes some 190,000 clones, approximately 89% of them seen just once. Sequenced input: PBMCs or T cells enriched from blood (not recorded which). The receptors shown here come from a woman aged 40-49 years with acute COVID-19.

The genes are TRBV28 and TRBJ1-1, with TRBD1 as a possible D gene (5 bases). Trimming pared 5 bases from V and 11 bases from J, leaving 12 bases between. This CDR3 spans 11 amino acids. Germline-derived CDR1 and CDR2 are MDHEN and SYDVKM. CDR3 protein: CASSTPGRAFF. CDR3 in DNA: TGTGCCAGCAGTACCCCAGGGAGGGCTTTCTTT. Full variable domain (missing parts from reference TRBV28 and TRBJ1-1): DVKVTQSSRYLVKRTGEKVFLECVQDMDHENMFWYRQDPGLGLRLIYFSYDVKMKEKGDIPEGYSVSREKKERFSLILESASTNQTSMYLCASSTPGRAFFGQGTRLTVV.

This rearrangement joins TRBV7-2 to TRBJ2-1; 9 bases fit TRBD2. Unmatched junction bases numbered 7, after V lost 4 bases and J lost 6 bases. Germline loops: CDR1 SGHTA, CDR2 FQGNSA. The CDR3 extends over 15 amino acids. The CDR3 DNA reads as TGTGCCAGCAGCTCGCCGGGGACTAGCACCAATGAGCAGTTCTTC. The encoded protein is CASSSPGTSTNEQFF.

This chain joins TRBV4-1 and TRBJ1-2; D uncertain. V lost 4 bases and J lost 5, with 17 bases in between. CDR1 MGHRA and CDR2 YSYEKL come from the germline V gene. This CDR3 is built from 15 residues. CDR3 nucleotide sequence: TGCGCCAGCAGCCGGCGGGAGATAGAAGTATATGGCTACACCTTC. Protein: CASSRREIEVYGYTF.

The chain is built from TRBV7-9 and TRBJ1-3, with a weak D call TRBD1 (6 bases). Germline-derived CDR1 and CDR2 are SEHNR and FQNEAQ (reference sequence). The CDR3 is made up of 15 amino acids. Trimming removed 9 bases from V and 0 bases from J, with 15 bases in between. In DNA, the CDR3 is TGTGCCAGTCATCGGACAGACGTCTCTGGAAACACCATATATTTT. Amino acids: CASHRTDVSGNTIYF.

The CDR3 nucleotides are TGTGCCAGCAGCCCCCTCCCGGGGTCTGGAAACACCATATATTTT. Translation: CASSPLPGSGNTIYF. The chain uses TRBV7-6 and TRBJ1-3; D call uncertain. Germline V lookup: CDR1 SGHVS, CDR2 FNYEAQ. This CDR3 is built from 15 residues. V was cut by 5 bases and J by 1 base, with 12 bases left in between.

This sequence joins TRBV30 and TRBJ2-7; 7 bases fit TRBD1. V gave up 1 base and J gave up 0 bases; unmatched junction bases: 9. In germline, CDR1 is GTSNPN, CDR2 SVGIG (reference sequence). This CDR3 has 16 amino acids. CDR3 protein: CAWSDTGDLRSYEQYF. The CDR3, as DNA: TGTGCCTGGAGTGACACAGGGGACCTCCGCTCCTACGAGCAGTACTTC.

The genes are TRBV19 and TRBJ1-5; D unclear. Germline-derived CDR1 and CDR2 are LNHDA and SQIVND (reference sequence). Between the trimmed V and J ends, which lost 3 bases and 4 bases, there was a span of 10 bases. The CDR3 has 14 residues. Here the CDR3 reads CASSIRDWNQPQHF. CDR3 nucleotides: TGTGCCAGTAGTATCCGGGATTGGAATCAGCCCCAGCATTTT.

This sequence joins TRBV27 and TRBJ2-7, with a weak D call TRBD2 (5 bases). CDR3 size: 14 residues. V lost 0 bases and J 1 base, leaving 7 bases between the germline ends. CDR1 and CDR2 from the germline V gene are MNHEY and SMNVEV (reference sequence). CDR3 sequence reads: CASSLSGASYEQYF. Here the CDR3 DNA reads TGTGCCAGCAGTTTATCGGGAGCGTCCTACGAGCAGTACTTC.

The V and J genes are TRBV27 and TRBJ2-1; D is ambiguous. The CDR3 spans 13 residues. Trimming left V 5 bases short and J 6 bases short, with 11 bases between. The V gene's germline CDR1 is MNHEY and CDR2 SMNVEV (reference sequence). This CDR3 is CASSVVPSNEQFF. The CDR3 nucleotides are TGTGCCAGCAGTGTAGTGCCATCCAATGAGCAGTTCTTC.

V and J are TRBV4-1 and TRBJ2-6; perhaps TRBD1 as D (6 bases). The CDR3 totals 17 residues. The germline CDR1 and CDR2 sequences are MGHRA and YSYEKL. V dropped 0 bases and J dropped 0 bases, with 9 bases sitting between them. CDR3 DNA sequence: TGCGCCAGCAGCCAAGATGCCAGGGGCTCTGGGGCCAACGTCCTGACTTTC. As protein: CASSQDARGSGANVLTF.

The chain combines TRBV29-1 with TRBJ1-2, with a possible D match to TRBD1 (6 bases). The CDR3 spans 13 residues. V lost 2 bases and J lost 4, with 11 bases in between. Germline lookup yields CDR1 SQVTM and CDR2 ANQGSEA. CDR3 nucleotides: TGCAGCGTTGAAAGGGGGGGTCGCTATGGCTACACCTTC. Its protein product is CSVERGGRYGYTF.

The chain combines TRBV7-8 with TRBJ2-3, with unresolved D. The CDR3 extends over 15 amino acids. Trimming took 8 bases from V and 1 from J, leaving 16 bases between them. Germline V gene sequence: CDR1 SGHVS, CDR2 FQNEAQ. In nucleotides, the CDR3 is TGTGCCAGCTCGCCCAGTTCTTTGGGCACAGATACGCAGTATTTT. Protein sequence: CASSPSSLGTDTQYF.

This chain joins TRBV4-3 and TRBJ1-2; TRBD1 might be the D (6 bases). The CDR3 contains 16 residues. V gave up 0 bases and J gave up 4 bases, with 15 bases separating them. CDR1 LGHNA and CDR2 YSLEER come from the germline V gene. CDR3 sequence: CASSQDRQGGGYGYTF. CDR3 in DNA: TGCGCCAGCAGCCAAGATCGGCAGGGAGGGGGCTATGGCTACACCTTC.

The V call is TRBV19, the J call TRBJ1-1; possible D gene TRBD1, 6 bases. The V end lost 5 bases, the J end lost 0 bases, and 13 bases lay between the germline ends. The CDR3 has 15 amino acids. CDR1 and CDR2 from the germline V gene are LNHDA and SQIVND (reference sequence). The CDR3 is CASSSFRGMNTEAFF. CDR3 DNA: TGTGCCAGTAGTTCCTTCAGGGGAATGAACACTGAAGCTTTCTTT.

The chain recombines TRBV7-9 with TRBJ1-1, with unresolved D. The CDR3 length is 16 residues. From germline, CDR1 is SEHNR and CDR2 FQNEAQ (reference sequence). The germline V and J ends were trimmed by 5 bases and 2 bases, with 18 bases remaining between them. The CDR3 sequence: CASSPANGQTNTEAFF. The CDR3 nucleotides read TGTGCCAGCAGCCCAGCCAATGGTCAGACTAACACTGAAGCTTTCTTT. The full variable domain, in which reference TRBV7-9 and TRBJ1-1 provide the parts outside the CDR3, is DTGVSQNPRHKITKRGQNVTFRCDPISEHNRLYWYRQTLGQGPEFLTYFQNEAQLEKSRLLSDRFSAERPKGSFSTLEIQRTEQGDSAMYLCASSPANGQTNTEAFFGQGTRLTVV.

CDR3 region: CASSPTGTRSYEQYF. The CDR3 DNA is TGTGCCAGCTCACCAACCGGGACTAGATCCTACGAGCAGTACTTC. This rearrangement joins TRBV6-5 to TRBJ2-7, with 8 nucleotides matching TRBD2. The CDR3 has 15 residues. Germline V gene data show CDR1 as MNHEY and CDR2 as SVGAGI. V shed 8 bases, J shed 1 base, and the junction held 10 bases outside the gene matches.

The chain employs TRBV11-2 and TRBJ2-5, with 7 bases fitting TRBD1. J lost 3 bases, V lost 2 bases, and 6 bases had no gene match. CDR1 is SGHAT, CDR2 FQNNGV, per germline. The CDR3 is 15 residues long. CDR3 amino acids: CASSLRGQIKETQYF. The CDR3, as DNA: TGTGCCAGCAGCTTAAGGGGACAGATAAAAGAGACCCAGTACTTC.

This clone was counted once. The CDR3 sequence is CASSLAFGGGGETQYF. The CDR3 DNA follows: TGCGCCAGCAGCTTGGCCTTTGGAGGGGGGGGAGAGACCCAGTACTTC. The rearrangement joins TRBV5-1 to TRBJ2-5, with D maybe TRBD2 (7 bases). The length of the CDR3 is 16 residues. Per germline, CDR1 SGHRS and CDR2 YFSETQ. V was shortened by 0 bases and J by 4 bases, with 16 bases between the two germline ends.

The genes are TRBV6-2 or TRBV6-3 and TRBJ2-1; D might be TRBD2 (5 bases). The V end was cut by 4 bases, the J end by 0 bases, with 10 bases between. CDR1 MNHEY and CDR2 SVGEGT come from the germline V gene. There are 15 residues in the CDR3. The CDR3, as DNA: TGTGCCAGCAGTTCCCGGGGTAGCTCCTACAATGAGCAGTTCTTC. Its translation is CASSSRGSSYNEQFF.

The rearrangement joins TRBV27 to TRBJ2-1; the match to TRBD1 covers 9 bases. Looked up from germline, CDR1 is MNHEY and CDR2 is SMNVEV (reference sequence). After removal of 5 bases from V and 7 bases from J, the junction contained 9 bases not matched to a gene. CDR3 length: 15 residues. CDR3 sequence reads: CASSPRTGARNEQFF. For the CDR3, the DNA is TGTGCCAGCAGTCCCAGGACAGGGGCCAGGAATGAGCAGTTCTTC.

The chain carries TRBV7-8 and TRBJ2-7, with 9 bases aligning to TRBD1. The length of the CDR3 is 15 residues. CDR1 and CDR2 from the germline V gene are SGHVS and FQNEAQ. The V gene end was trimmed by 5 bases and the J gene end by 2 bases; junction bases not matched to a gene: 7. Written as DNA, the CDR3 is TGTGCCAGCAGCCCACAGGGGGCATCTGCCTACGAGCAGTACTTC. As protein: CASSPQGASAYEQYF.

The chain couples TRBV29-1 to TRBJ2-3; TRBD2 agrees at 8 bases. Losses at the gene ends were 6 bases for V and 4 bases for J; bases not matched to a gene: 15. CDR1 SQVTM and CDR2 ANQGSEA come from the germline V gene. The CDR3 contains 16 residues. CDR3 DNA sequence: TGCAGCGTGGACGAACGCGGAGCGGGAGTATCAGATACGCAGTATTTT. This encodes CSVDERGAGVSDTQYF.

This clone was observed a single time. J is TRBJ2-3 and V is TRBV30, with TRBD2 matching over 12 bases. From germline, CDR1 is GTSNPN and CDR2 SVGIG (reference sequence). Unmatched junction bases numbered 7, after V lost 7 bases and J lost 2 bases. The CDR3 sequence is 15 residues long. CDR3 bases: TGTGCCTTCTCCGGACTAGCGGGGATCACAGATACGCAGTATTTT. Amino acids: CAFSGLAGITDTQYF.

The V gene is TRBV6-6, the J gene TRBJ2-2; no firm D call. Germline CDR1 reads MNHNY; CDR2 reads SVGAGI (reference sequence). This CDR3 comprises 16 residues. V was cut by 5 bases and J by 0 bases, with 13 bases left in between. CDR3 sequence reads: CASSRKAGSNTGELFF. CDR3 DNA: TGTGCCAGCAGTCGAAAGGCCGGGTCGAACACCGGGGAGCTGTTTTTT.

The chain uses TRBV6-1 and TRBJ2-3; TRBD2 matches at 10 bases. The length of the CDR3 is 15 residues. Germline CDR1 MNHNS, CDR2 SASEGT. The J segment lost 4 bases and the V segment lost 0 bases, leaving 1 base of the junction unmatched. The CDR3 sequence is CASSEASGGPDTQYF. The CDR3 bases are TGTGCCAGCAGTGAAGCTAGCGGGGGGCCAGATACGCAGTATTTT.

The chain employs TRBV11-1 and TRBJ2-7; TRBD1 matches 7 bases. The junction had 10 bases not matched to a gene; V was cut back by 5 bases and J by 3 bases. This CDR3 has 15 residues. The germline V gene encodes CDR1 SGHAT and CDR2 FQDESV (reference sequence). The CDR3 coding sequence is TGTGCCAGCAGCCATAGACAGGGAGTAAGCTACGAGCAGTACTTC. Residues: CASSHRQGVSYEQYF.

The chain has TRBV7-9 and TRBJ2-1; 10 bases agree with TRBD2. Per the germline V gene, CDR1 is SEHNR and CDR2 is FQNEAQ (reference sequence). This CDR3 is 14 amino acids long. Losses at the gene ends were 6 bases for V and 8 bases for J; bases not matched to a gene: 7. This chain's CDR3 is CASSSSGGRDEQFF. DNA for the CDR3: TGTGCCAGCAGTTCTAGCGGGGGCCGTGATGAGCAGTTCTTC. The complete variable domain, with remaining parts taken from reference TRBV7-9 and TRBJ2-1, reads DTGVSQNPRHKITKRGQNVTFRCDPISEHNRLYWYRQTLGQGPEFLTYFQNEAQLEKSRLLSDRFSAERPKGSFSTLEIQRTEQGDSAMYLCASSSSGGRDEQFFGPGTRLTVL.

V usage is TRBV6-2 or TRBV6-3 and J usage is TRBJ1-2, with a tentative D call TRBD1 (6 bases). In germline, CDR1 is MNHEY, CDR2 SVGEGT. CDR3 length equals 15 residues. The V end was cut by 2 bases, the J end by 6 bases, with 16 bases between. The DNA of the CDR3 is TGTGCCAGCAGTTACGACCCTCGGCAGGGGCATGGCTACACCTTC. Protein: CASSYDPRQGHGYTF.

The rearrangement joins TRBV28 to TRBJ2-5; D is unclear. CDR1 and CDR2 from the germline V gene are MDHEN and SYDVKM. Trimming took 8 bases from V and 2 from J, leaving 9 bases between them. The CDR3 extends over 12 amino acids. The CDR3 coding sequence is TGTGCCAGCTTATGGCGGCAAGAGACCCAGTACTTC. Residues: CASLWRQETQYF.